This passage covers 15 T cell receptor beta chains from one sample sequenced in a study of cytomegalovirus exposure and HLA in healthy donors. The PCR had 60 Vbeta and 13 Jbeta primers. Sequencing used immunoSEQ multiplex PCR; TCRdb keeps in-frame clones, though not all of them. Of some 150,000 clones listed, roughly 10% are singletons. Sequencing was done on a sample of PBMCs. The receptors here all came from a male donor in good health and CMV-seronegative.

The sample holds a few counts of this clone. This sample also contains other DNA sequences that code for the same CDR3. The V gene is TRBV27, the J gene TRBJ1-2; D is undetermined. This CDR3 is 13 amino acids long. V was pared by 2 bases and J by 0 bases, with 4 bases between. Per germline, CDR1 MNHEY and CDR2 SMNVEV (reference sequence). CDR3 sequence reads: CASSLTANYGYTF. In DNA, the CDR3 is TGTGCCAGCAGTTTAACGGCTAACTATGGCTACACCTTC.

This sequence joins TRBV15 and TRBJ2-2, with 12 bases lining up with TRBD2. The junction had 9 bases not matched to a gene; V was cut back by 3 bases and J by 7 bases. CDR3 length equals 17 residues. The germline V gene has CDR1 LNHNV and CDR2 YYDKDF (reference sequence). CDR3 nucleotides: TGTGCCACCAGCAGGGGCCTAGCGGGAGGGCCTAACGGGGAGCTGTTTTTT. It encodes CATSRGLAGGPNGELFF.

The chain recombines TRBV2 with TRBJ2-2; a weak D match, TRBD2 (6 bases). The CDR3 runs to 16 residues. Per germline, CDR1 SNHLY and CDR2 FYNNEI. V lost 4 bases and J lost 0, with 12 bases in between. This CDR3 is CASSAERTTNTGELFF. The CDR3 DNA reads TGTGCCAGCAGTGCAGAACGGACTACGAACACCGGGGAGCTGTTTTTT.

This clone has just a few counts. The chain links TRBV10-3 to TRBJ1-2, with TRBD1 identical over 7 bases. The CDR3 contains 12 residues. With 9 bases clipped from V and 4 bases from J, the junction kept 5 bases outside the gene matches. CDR1 and CDR2 from the germline V gene are ENHRY and SYGVKD. CDR3 amino acids: CAIGGQSYGYTF. For the CDR3, the DNA is TGTGCCATTGGGGGACAGAGCTATGGCTACACCTTC.

This clone was counted only a few times. The chain recombines TRBV7-6 with TRBJ1-5, with D possibly matching TRBD1 (5 bases). This CDR3 is built from 14 residues. Germline V gene sequence: CDR1 SGHVS, CDR2 FNYEAQ. The V end lost 4 bases, the J end lost 5 bases, and 12 bases lay between the germline ends. CDR3 residues: CASSWEGHDQPQHF. The CDR3 DNA follows: TGTGCCAGCAGCTGGGAGGGGCACGATCAGCCCCAGCATTTT.

The CDR3 coding sequence is TGTGCCAGCAGCTTCGGGCAGGGAAGGTATACCGGGGAGCTGTTTTTT. It specifies CASSFGQGRYTGELFF. V is TRBV5-4 and J is TRBJ2-2; D possibly corresponds to TRBD1 (5 bases). Trimming removed 2 bases from V and 5 bases from J, with 16 bases in between. CDR3 length equals 16 residues. Per the germline V gene, CDR1 is SGHNT and CDR2 is YYREEE (reference sequence).

The chain combines TRBV13 with TRBJ2-7, with D maybe TRBD2 (5 bases). Trimming left V 5 bases short and J 4 bases short, with 6 bases between. Germline lookup yields CDR1 PRHDT and CDR2 FYEKMQ (reference sequence). The CDR3 contains 11 residues. This CDR3 reads CASSQRYEQYF. DNA of the CDR3: TGTGCCAGCAGCCAGCGGTACGAGCAGTACTTC.

V and J are TRBV19 and TRBJ2-5, with TRBD1 matching 8 bases. In germline, CDR1 is LNHDA, CDR2 SQIVND (reference sequence). Unmatched junction bases numbered 5, after V lost 3 bases and J lost 5 bases. The CDR3 consists of 14 residues. CDR3 coding DNA: TGTGCCAGTAGTATGCAGGGGGCAGGGGAGACCCAGTACTTC. It translates to CASSMQGAGETQYF.

The chain employs TRBV29-1 and TRBJ2-1, with D maybe TRBD1 (5 bases). There are 15 residues in the CDR3. In germline, CDR1 is SQVTM, CDR2 ANQGSEA. With 3 bases removed from V and 4 bases from J, the gap between germline ends came to 16 bases. CDR3 sequence: CSVEFPLQVYNEQFF. The CDR3 DNA reads TGCAGCGTTGAGTTCCCTTTACAGGTTTACAATGAGCAGTTCTTC.

This clone was detected only a few times. The CDR3 is CASSTRQGAVNQPQHF. CDR3 coding DNA: TGTGCCAGTAGTACGCGACAGGGGGCGGTCAATCAGCCCCAGCATTTT. This sequence joins TRBV19 and TRBJ1-5, with 10 positions matching TRBD1. Unmatched junction bases numbered 6, after V lost 4 bases and J lost 3 bases. Germline V gives CDR1 LNHDA, CDR2 SQIVND (reference sequence). CDR3 length: 16 residues.

Only a few counts were recorded for this clone. The chain couples TRBV4-3 to TRBJ1-5; weak D call: TRBD1 (5 bases). V was trimmed by 0 bases and J by 4 bases, leaving 10 bases between them. CDR1 and CDR2 from the germline V gene are LGHNA and YSLEER. The CDR3 extends over 15 amino acids. CDR3 residues: CASSQERGGNQPQHF. The CDR3 nucleotides are TGCGCCAGCAGCCAAGAACGGGGGGGGAATCAGCCCCAGCATTTT.

The chain uses TRBV28 and TRBJ2-3; a weak D match, TRBD2 (5 bases). Germline CDR1 and CDR2: MDHEN and SYDVKM. The V and J ends lost 8 bases and 5 bases respectively, with 17 bases between them. The CDR3 loop spans 14 amino acids. The CDR3 DNA follows: TGTGCCAGCCTCCAAGGCGGGTTTAAAGATACGCAGTATTTT. Amino acids: CASLQGGFKDTQYF. The variable domain in full, with the rest retrieved from reference TRBV28 and TRBJ2-3, is DVKVTQSSRYLVKRTGEKVFLECVQDMDHENMFWYRQDPGLGLRLIYFSYDVKMKEKGDIPEGYSVSREKKERFSLILESASTNQTSMYLCASLQGGFKDTQYFGPGTRLTVL.

This clone was counted a few times. This sample includes further DNA sequences coding for the same CDR3. The chain uses TRBV7-9 and TRBJ1-1; D possibly corresponds to TRBD1 (5 bases). This CDR3 comprises 14 residues. Trimming took 2 bases from V and 0 from J, leaving 7 bases between them. CDR1 and CDR2 from the germline V gene are SEHNR and FQNEAQ (reference sequence). As DNA, the CDR3 is TGTGCCAGCAGCTTAAGACAGTTGAACACTGAAGCTTTCTTT. Translated: CASSLRQLNTEAFF.

The chain has TRBV6-1 and TRBJ2-7, with 7 bases that match TRBD1. Trimming cost V 6 bases and J 5 bases; bases outside gene matches: 4. CDR1 and CDR2 from the germline V gene are MNHNS and SASEGT. The CDR3 is 12 amino acids. This chain's CDR3 is CASRVGQHEQYF. The CDR3 region has the DNA TGTGCCAGCAGGGTGGGACAGCACGAGCAGTACTTC.

This clone was seen more than once but under ten times. This chain connects TRBV5-1 to TRBJ2-2, with a tentative D call TRBD1 (5 bases). From germline, CDR1 is SGHRS and CDR2 YFSETQ. CDR3 length equals 14 residues. V gave up 1 base and J gave up 2 bases, with 6 bases separating them. Here the CDR3 reads CASSLRTNTGELFF. The CDR3 DNA follows: TGCGCCAGCAGCTTGAGGACAAACACCGGGGAGCTGTTTTTT.